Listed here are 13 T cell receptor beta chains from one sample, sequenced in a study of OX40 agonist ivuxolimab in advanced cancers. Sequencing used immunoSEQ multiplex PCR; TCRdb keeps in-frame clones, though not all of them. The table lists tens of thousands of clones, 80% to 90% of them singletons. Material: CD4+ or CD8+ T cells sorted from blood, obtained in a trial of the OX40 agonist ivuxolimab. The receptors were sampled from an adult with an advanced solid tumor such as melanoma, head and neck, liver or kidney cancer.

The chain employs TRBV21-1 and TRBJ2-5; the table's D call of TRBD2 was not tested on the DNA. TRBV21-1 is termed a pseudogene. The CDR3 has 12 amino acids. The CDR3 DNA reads TGTGCCAGCAGCAACTCACCCAACTCCCAGTACTTC. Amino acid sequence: CASSNSPNSQYF.

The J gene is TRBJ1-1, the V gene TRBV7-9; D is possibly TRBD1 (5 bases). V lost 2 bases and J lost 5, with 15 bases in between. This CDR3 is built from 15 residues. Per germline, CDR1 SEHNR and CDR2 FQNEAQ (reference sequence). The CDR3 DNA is TGTGCCAGCAGCTTACTCGGAGGGGCGGGAACTGAAGCTTTCTTT. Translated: CASSLLGGAGTEAFF.

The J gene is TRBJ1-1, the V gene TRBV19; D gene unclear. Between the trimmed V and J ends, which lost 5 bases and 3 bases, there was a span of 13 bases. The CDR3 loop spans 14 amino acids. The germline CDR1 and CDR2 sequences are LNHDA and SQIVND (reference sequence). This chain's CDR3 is CASSPRRGYTEAFF. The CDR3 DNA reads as TGTGCCAGTAGTCCCCGTAGAGGGTACACTGAAGCTTTCTTT.

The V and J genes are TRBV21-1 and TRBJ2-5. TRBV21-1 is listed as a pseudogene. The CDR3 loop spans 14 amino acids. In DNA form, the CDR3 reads TGTGCCAGCAGCAAATCGTTGGTTAAAGAGACCCAGTACTTC. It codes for CASSKSLVKETQYF.

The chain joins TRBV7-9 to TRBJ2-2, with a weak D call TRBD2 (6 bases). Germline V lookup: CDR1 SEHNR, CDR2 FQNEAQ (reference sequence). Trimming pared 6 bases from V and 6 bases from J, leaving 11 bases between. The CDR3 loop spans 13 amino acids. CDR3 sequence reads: CASRNTGAGELFF. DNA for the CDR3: TGTGCCAGCAGAAATACGGGGGCCGGGGAGCTGTTTTTT.

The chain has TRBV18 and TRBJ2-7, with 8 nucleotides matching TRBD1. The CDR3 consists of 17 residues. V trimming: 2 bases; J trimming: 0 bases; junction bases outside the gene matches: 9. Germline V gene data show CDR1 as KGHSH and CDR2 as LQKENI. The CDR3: CASSPAGPGQASYEQYF. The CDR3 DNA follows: TGTGCCAGCTCACCAGCTGGACCGGGACAGGCCTCCTACGAGCAGTACTTC.

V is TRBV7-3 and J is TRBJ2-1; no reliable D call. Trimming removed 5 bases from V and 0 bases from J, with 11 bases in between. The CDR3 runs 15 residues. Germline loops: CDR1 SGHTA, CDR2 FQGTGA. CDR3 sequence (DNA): TGTGCCAGCAGCGACGGATGGAGCTCCTACAATGAGCAGTTCTTC. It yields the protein CASSDGWSSYNEQFF.

The DNA of the CDR3 is TGTGCCAGTAGGGAGACCGGGACTAGCGGGTCTGATGAGCAGTTCTTC. It specifies CASRETGTSGSDEQFF. The V call is TRBV19, the J call TRBJ2-1; 12 nucleotides agree with TRBD2. V was pared by 6 bases and J by 8 bases, with 11 bases of the junction left unmatched. The CDR3 runs 16 residues. Germline V lookup: CDR1 LNHDA, CDR2 SQIVND (reference sequence).

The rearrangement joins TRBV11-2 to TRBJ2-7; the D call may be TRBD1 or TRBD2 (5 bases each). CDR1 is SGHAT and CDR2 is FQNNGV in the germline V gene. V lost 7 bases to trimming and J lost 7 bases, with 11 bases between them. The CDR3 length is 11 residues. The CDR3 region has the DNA TGTGCCAGCACCTCTTGGGGGGAGCAGTACTTC. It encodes CASTSWGEQYF.

CDR3 nucleotide sequence: TGTGCCAGCAGCGGACCTCCGACTAGCGGGAACCTCTCCTACGAGCAGTACTTC. Translated, it gives CASSGPPTSGNLSYEQYF. This chain connects TRBV9 to TRBJ2-7; 11 bases agree with TRBD2. The CDR3 runs 18 residues. With 3 bases clipped from V and 0 bases from J, the junction kept 11 bases outside the gene matches. Germline V gene lookup returns CDR1 SGDLS and CDR2 YYNGEE.

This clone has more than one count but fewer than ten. CDR3 sequence reads: CASSHGTGLNTEAFF. The CDR3 DNA sequence: TGCGCCAGCAGCCATGGGACAGGCCTGAACACTGAAGCTTTCTTT. This chain joins TRBV4-1 and TRBJ1-1; the match to TRBD1 covers 8 bases. Looked up from germline, CDR1 is MGHRA and CDR2 is YSYEKL. This CDR3 contains 15 residues. The V gene end was trimmed by 3 bases and the J gene end by 0 bases; junction bases not matched to a gene: 3.

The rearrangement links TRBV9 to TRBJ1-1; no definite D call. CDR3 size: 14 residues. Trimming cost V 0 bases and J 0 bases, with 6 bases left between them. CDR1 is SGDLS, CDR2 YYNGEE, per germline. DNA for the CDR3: TGTGCCAGCAGCGTAGGTGGGGTGAACACTGAAGCTTTCTTT. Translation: CASSVGGVNTEAFF.

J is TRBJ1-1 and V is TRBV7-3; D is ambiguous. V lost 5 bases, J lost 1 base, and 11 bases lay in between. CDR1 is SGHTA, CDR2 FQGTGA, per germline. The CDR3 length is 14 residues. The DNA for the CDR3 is TGTGCCAGCAGCCCGGGGTGGGAGAACACTGAAGCTTTCTTT. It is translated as CASSPGWENTEAFF.